Presented here are 23 T cell receptor beta chains from one specimen sequenced in a study of control samples from healthy donors and cancer patients. The assay was immunoSEQ multiplex PCR, and TCRdb's table has in-frame clones only and misses some. This sample has about 160,000 clones, with roughly 90% found just once. Input material: blood. The receptors originated from a man aged 25 to 40 in good health.

Here the CDR3 reads CASSTGTGRTYNSPLHF. The CDR3 DNA is TGTGCCAGTAGTACCGGGACAGGGCGCACCTATAATTCACCCCTCCACTTT. J is TRBJ1-6 and V is TRBV19; 9 bases agree with TRBD1. The CDR3 length is 17 residues. Unmatched junction bases numbered 6, after V lost 4 bases and J lost 2 bases. Germline CDR1 is LNHDA and CDR2 is SQIVND (reference sequence).

The chain uses TRBV12-3 or TRBV12-4 and TRBJ2-5; D is unclear. There are 11 residues in the CDR3. V was shortened by 6 bases and J by 2 bases, with 4 bases between the two germline ends. The CDR3 DNA is TGTGCCAGCAGCCAGCAAGAGACCCAGTACTTC. This codes for CASSQQETQYF.

This clone was recorded only once. This chain links TRBV4-3 with TRBJ1-2; D is ambiguous. V gave up 0 bases and J gave up 4 bases, with 9 bases separating them. There are 14 residues in the CDR3. In germline, CDR1 is LGHNA, CDR2 YSLEER. CDR3 amino acids: CASSQDVAVYGYTF. Written as DNA, the CDR3 is TGCGCCAGCAGCCAAGACGTAGCAGTCTATGGCTACACCTTC.

This chain links TRBV14 with TRBJ2-3; possibly TRBD2 for D (6 bases). CDR3 length: 16 residues. Germline lookup yields CDR1 SGHDN and CDR2 FVKESK. The V end lost 2 bases, the J end lost 3 bases, and 15 bases lay between the germline ends. The CDR3 bases are TGTGCCAGCAGCCAATTCCGAGAGGCGGGGACAGATACGCAGTATTTT. This gives the protein CASSQFREAGTDTQYF.

The V gene is TRBV5-5, the J gene TRBJ1-2; D might be TRBD1 (6 bases). Germline V lookup: CDR1 SGHKS, CDR2 YYEKEE (reference sequence). This CDR3 comprises 16 residues. Trimming removed 6 bases from V and 6 bases from J, with 24 bases in between. CDR3 in amino acids: CASTPSQGTTKDGYTF. CDR3 nucleotide sequence: TGTGCCAGCACCCCTTCCCAGGGGACAACAAAGGATGGCTACACCTTC.

The V gene is TRBV10-3, the J gene TRBJ2-1, with 14 bases matching TRBD2. Trimming took 2 bases from V and 7 from J; bases not matched to a gene: 7. This CDR3 spans 17 amino acids. CDR1 and CDR2 from the germline V gene are ENHRY and SYGVKD. The chain's CDR3 is CAISEPGTSGSSNEQFF. The CDR3 DNA reads as TGTGCCATCAGTGAGCCCGGGACTAGCGGGAGTAGTAATGAGCAGTTCTTC.

This clone was counted a single time. The chain recombines TRBV6-5 with TRBJ1-2; 7 bases are a match to TRBD1. Trimming at V came to 8 bases and at J to 4 bases, leaving 10 bases not matched to a gene. The CDR3 spans 14 residues. Germline CDR1 MNHEY, CDR2 SVGAGI. This chain's CDR3 is CASGGGRDTYGYTF. The DNA for the CDR3 is TGTGCCAGCGGAGGGGGCAGGGATACCTATGGCTACACCTTC.

This clone was seen just once. The gene calls are TRBV5-1 and TRBJ2-1, with 8 bases matching TRBD1. With V trimmed by 4 bases and J by 7 bases, 4 bases remained unmatched. CDR3 length equals 13 residues. Germline CDR1 SGHRS, CDR2 YFSETQ. This CDR3 is CASSLQGENEQFF. CDR3 nucleotides: TGCGCCAGCAGCCTACAGGGGGAAAATGAGCAGTTCTTC.

The chain has TRBV18 and TRBJ2-5, with 8 bases identical to TRBD1. CDR3 length: 14 amino acids. In germline, CDR1 is KGHSH, CDR2 LQKENI. V lost 3 bases to trimming and J lost 2 bases; unmatched junction nucleotides: 2. The CDR3 region has the DNA TGTGCCAGCTCACCTTACAGGGGGCAAGAGACCCAGTACTTC. Its translation is CASSPYRGQETQYF.

This clone has a single count. This rearrangement joins TRBV19 to TRBJ2-5; a weak D match, TRBD1 (5 bases). CDR3 length equals 14 residues. The germline CDR1 and CDR2 sequences are LNHDA and SQIVND (reference sequence). Trimming took off 5 bases at V and 2 bases at J, with 12 bases between the two ends. The CDR3 protein is CASSDRQLQETQYF. CDR3 DNA: TGTGCCAGTAGTGACCGACAGCTACAAGAGACCCAGTACTTC. Looking up the rest from reference TRBV19 and TRBJ2-5 gives the full variable domain: DGGITQSPKYLFRKEGQNVTLSCEQNLNHDAMYWYRQDPGQGLRLIYYSQIVNDFQKGDIAEGYSVSREKKESFPLTVTSAQKNPTAFYLCASSDRQLQETQYFGPGTRLLVL.

This rearrangement joins TRBV27 to TRBJ1-3; D is undetermined. CDR1 MNHEY and CDR2 SMNVEV come from the germline V gene (reference sequence). V lost 3 bases, J lost 3 bases, and 6 bases lay in between. This CDR3 is built from 13 residues. The CDR3 sequence: CASSFAGGNTIYF. In DNA form, the CDR3 reads TGTGCCAGCAGTTTTGCAGGTGGAAACACCATATATTTT.

V gene TRBV20-1 combines with J gene TRBJ1-1, with D unresolved. CDR1 and CDR2 (germline): DFQATT, SNEGSKA (reference sequence). The CDR3 covers 11 residues. V was cut by 6 bases and J by 1 base, with 6 bases left in between. The CDR3 DNA reads as TGCAGTGCACCTTGGAACACTGAAGCTTTCTTT. Amino acids: CSAPWNTEAFF.

The chain employs TRBV4-3 and TRBJ1-1; the D is unclear. The CDR3 has 14 amino acids. Trimming pared 3 bases from V and 6 bases from J, leaving 14 bases between. Germline V gives CDR1 LGHNA, CDR2 YSLEER. The CDR3 spells CASSQGEGVAEAFF. The CDR3 nucleotides are TGCGCCAGCAGCCAGGGTGAGGGAGTAGCTGAAGCTTTCTTT.

The chain recombines TRBV6-1 with TRBJ1-3; no clear D gene. Germline V gene data show CDR1 as MNHNS and CDR2 as SASEGT. The CDR3 totals 13 residues. Trimming cost V 2 bases and J 6 bases, with 8 bases left between them. The CDR3 nucleotides read TGTGCCAGCAGTGAACTCCTATCAAACACCATATATTTT. Its protein product is CASSELLSNTIYF.

The chain carries TRBV24-1 and TRBJ1-1; D might be TRBD1 (5 bases). V was pared by 5 bases and J by 8 bases, with 14 bases between. The CDR3 has 13 amino acids. Germline loops: CDR1 KGHDR, CDR2 SFDVKD. CDR3 residues: CATSGSGGVEAFF. The CDR3 nucleotides are TGTGCCACCAGTGGGTCCGGAGGGGTCGAAGCTTTCTTT.

V and J are TRBV3-1 (or the pseudogene TRBV3-2) and TRBJ2-3; D may be TRBD2 (6 bases). This CDR3 spans 17 amino acids. Germline values: CDR1 LGHDT, CDR2 YNNKEL (reference sequence). V dropped 3 bases and J dropped 9 bases, with 25 bases sitting between them. The CDR3 region is CASSHRPGLPQRGTQYF. CDR3 coding DNA: TGTGCCAGCAGCCACCGTCCTGGACTACCGCAGAGGGGCACGCAGTATTTT.

The chain employs TRBV25-1 and TRBJ1-4; D ambiguous. Trimming left V 2 bases short and J 0 bases short, with 4 bases between. In germline, CDR1 is MGHDK, CDR2 SYGVNS. There are 14 residues in the CDR3. CDR3: CASSEPATNEKLFF. CDR3 nucleotides: TGTGCCAGCAGTGAACCTGCAACTAATGAAAAACTGTTTTTT.

This clone appeared a single time. This CDR3 reads CASGQVWNEQFF. The CDR3 nucleotides are TGTGCCAGTGGACAGGTGTGGAATGAGCAGTTCTTC. The chain uses TRBV19 and TRBJ2-1; TRBD1 matches at 7 bases. The CDR3 totals 12 residues. Germline CDR1 LNHDA, CDR2 SQIVND (reference sequence). V was pared by 8 bases and J by 7 bases, with 5 bases of the junction left unmatched. Drawing the rest from reference TRBV19 and TRBJ2-1, the complete variable domain is DGGITQSPKYLFRKEGQNVTLSCEQNLNHDAMYWYRQDPGQGLRLIYYSQIVNDFQKGDIAEGYSVSREKKESFPLTVTSAQKNPTAFYLCASGQVWNEQFFGPGTRLTVL.

The V call is TRBV9, the J call TRBJ2-3; D ambiguous. Germline V gene data show CDR1 as SGDLS and CDR2 as YYNGEE. Deletions cut 0 bases from V and 0 bases from J, with 8 bases between. CDR3 length: 15 amino acids. The chain's CDR3 is CASSVEGLSTDTQYF. Written as DNA, the CDR3 is TGTGCCAGCAGCGTAGAAGGGCTGAGCACAGATACGCAGTATTTT.

This rearrangement joins TRBV4-3 to TRBJ2-7, with 8 bases lining up with TRBD1. The germline V gene has CDR1 LGHNA and CDR2 YSLEER. The CDR3 is 16 amino acids. V was pared by 0 bases and J by 3 bases, with 7 bases of the junction left unmatched. CDR3 coding DNA: TGCGCCAGCAGCCAAGATATGGCAGGGGGCGACTACGAGCAGTACTTC. This translates into CASSQDMAGGDYEQYF.

The CDR3 region is CASSTLYTEAFF. The DNA of the CDR3 is TGTGCCAGTAGTACCCTTTACACTGAAGCTTTCTTT. The chain is built from TRBV19 and TRBJ1-1; D uncertain. Germline lookup yields CDR1 LNHDA and CDR2 SQIVND (reference sequence). V lost 4 bases and J 3 bases, leaving 6 bases between the germline ends. CDR3 length: 12 amino acids.

The sample holds a few counts of this clone. The chain links TRBV3-1 (or the pseudogene TRBV3-2) to TRBJ1-1; D possibly corresponds to TRBD1 (5 bases). Trimming removed 0 bases at V and 0 bases at J, with 14 bases between. The CDR3 spans 17 residues. From germline, CDR1 is LGHDT and CDR2 YNNKEL (reference sequence). CDR3 in DNA: TGTGCCAGCAGCCAAGATTTGGGGGAATTATTGAACACTGAAGCTTTCTTT. Translated, it gives CASSQDLGELLNTEAFF.

The V call is TRBV28, the J call TRBJ2-1; 9 bases agree with TRBD1. V gave up 2 bases and J gave up 14 bases; unmatched junction bases: 4. The CDR3 has 12 residues. CDR1 and CDR2 from the germline V gene are MDHEN and SYDVKM. The CDR3 DNA follows: TGTGCCAGCAGTTTACCCCGGGACAGGGAGTTCTTC. Protein: CASSLPRDREFF.